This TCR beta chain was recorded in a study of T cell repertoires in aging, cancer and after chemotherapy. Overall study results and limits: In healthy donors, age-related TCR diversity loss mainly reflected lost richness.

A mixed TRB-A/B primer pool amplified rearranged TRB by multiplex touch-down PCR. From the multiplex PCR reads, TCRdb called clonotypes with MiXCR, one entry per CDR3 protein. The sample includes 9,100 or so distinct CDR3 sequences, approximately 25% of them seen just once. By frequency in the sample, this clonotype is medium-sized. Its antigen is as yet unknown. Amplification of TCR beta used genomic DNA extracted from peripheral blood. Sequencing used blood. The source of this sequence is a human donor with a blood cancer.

The CDR3 DNA reads as TGTGCCAGCAGTTCCTCCGTCGGAGGGGGACAGGGCGGCATTCAGTACTTC. Translated: CASSSSVGGGQGGIQYF. The V call is TRBV6-5, the J call TRBJ2-4; 9 bases fit TRBD1. The CDR3 runs to 17 residues. The germline CDR1 and CDR2 sequences are MNHEY and SVGAGI. J was trimmed by 9 bases and V by 4 bases; bases with no gene match: 16.